A single sample gave rise to the 9 T cell receptor beta chains below, sequenced in a study of T cell responses to AZD1222 COVID-19 vaccine. Sequenced by immunoSEQ multiplex PCR; TCRdb stores in-frame clones only, minus some. The sample contains approximately 100,000 clones, roughly 87% of which appear only once. This material consisted of peripheral blood, taken 28 days after the second AZD1222 dose. The receptor source for this set is an adult who received the AZD1222 COVID-19 vaccine.

This clone was seen only a few times. The rearrangement uses TRBV28 and TRBJ1-5; D gene unclear. This CDR3 region has 12 residues. The germline V gene has CDR1 MDHEN and CDR2 SYDVKM. V lost 3 bases, J lost 7 bases, and 7 bases lay in between. The CDR3 spells CASSFGEQPQHF. CDR3 DNA sequence: TGTGCCAGCAGTTTCGGGGAGCAGCCCCAGCATTTT.

This rearrangement joins TRBV2 to TRBJ2-5, with D tentatively TRBD2 (5 bases). This CDR3 has 17 residues. Per germline, CDR1 SNHLY and CDR2 FYNNEI. V lost 7 bases and J 2 bases, leaving 23 bases between the germline ends. CDR3 nucleotide sequence: TGTGCCAGCACCGCCGTAGCGCCGGGAACGACACAAGAGACCCAGTACTTC. Encoded protein: CASTAVAPGTTQETQYF. Full variable domain (outside the CDR3, taken from reference TRBV2 and TRBJ2-5): EPEVTQTPSHQVTQMGQEVILRCVPISNHLYFYWYRQILGQKVEFLVSFYNNEISEKSEIFDDQFSVERPDGSNFTLKIRSTKLEDSAMYFCASTAVAPGTTQETQYFGPGTRLLVL.

This clone was observed a single time. The chain employs TRBV13 and TRBJ2-1; no firm D call. Looked up from germline, CDR1 is PRHDT and CDR2 is FYEKMQ (reference sequence). Trimming stripped 5 bases from V and 5 bases from J, with 13 bases between. The CDR3 covers 14 residues. The CDR3 coding sequence is TGTGCCAGCAGCCCACACCTGAGCCACAATGAGCAGTTCTTC. Its translation is CASSPHLSHNEQFF.

This chain links TRBV2 with TRBJ2-2; perhaps TRBD1 as D (6 bases). The germline gives CDR1 SNHLY, CDR2 FYNNEI. The V and J ends lost 5 bases and 13 bases respectively, with 14 bases between them. This CDR3 has 12 residues. CDR3 residues: CASSPDRLRLFF. The CDR3 DNA is TGTGCCAGCAGTCCGGACAGACTGAGGCTGTTTTTT.

The CDR3 DNA reads TGTGCCAGTAAATTTGGTGGGACCGGGGAGCTGTTTTTT. Its protein product is CASKFGGTGELFF. This chain uses TRBV19 with TRBJ2-2, with D hard to call. This CDR3 comprises 13 residues. Looked up from germline, CDR1 is LNHDA and CDR2 is SQIVND (reference sequence). The ends were cut back, 7 bases at V and 5 bases at J, with 11 bases in the middle. Filled out from reference TRBV19 and TRBJ2-2, the complete variable domain reads DGGITQSPKYLFRKEGQNVTLSCEQNLNHDAMYWYRQDPGQGLRLIYYSQIVNDFQKGDIAEGYSVSREKKESFPLTVTSAQKNPTAFYLCASKFGGTGELFFGEGSRLTVL.

This clone turned up a few times. The CDR3 coding sequence is TGTGCCAGCAGCTTAGTGTTGCGGGAGCTTAGGGAGCAGTACTTC. Translated: CASSLVLRELREQYF. The chain recombines TRBV7-2 with TRBJ2-7; 7 positions match TRBD2. The germline V gene encodes CDR1 SGHTA and CDR2 FQGNSA. CDR3 length: 15 residues. Germline trimming cut 1 base from V and 7 bases from J; bases unmatched to any gene: 10. The variable domain in full, completed from reference TRBV7-2 and TRBJ2-7, reads GAGVSQSPSNKVTEKGKDVELRCDPISGHTALYWYRQSLGQGLEFLIYFQGNSAPDKSGLPSDRFSAERTGGSVSTLTIQRTQQEDSAVYLCASSLVLRELREQYFGPGTRLTVT.

In DNA form, the CDR3 reads TGTGCCAGCAGTTTGGTGGGGGTTCAGCCCCAGCATTTT. It translates to CASSLVGVQPQHF. The chain carries TRBV28 and TRBJ1-5, with D possibly being TRBD1 (5 bases). The CDR3 covers 13 residues. Trimming removed 3 bases at V and 6 bases at J, with 9 bases between. Germline V lookup: CDR1 MDHEN, CDR2 SYDVKM.

This chain links TRBV19 with TRBJ1-3; D gene unclear. Germline lookup yields CDR1 LNHDA and CDR2 SQIVND (reference sequence). There are 13 residues in the CDR3. Trimming removed 3 bases from V and 2 bases from J, with 5 bases in between. The CDR3 spells CASSMRAGNTIYF. The CDR3 bases are TGTGCCAGTAGTATGAGGGCTGGAAACACCATATATTTT.

The J gene is TRBJ1-5, the V gene TRBV3-1 (or the pseudogene TRBV3-2); D possibly corresponds to TRBD1 (6 bases). The CDR3 has 17 amino acids. CDR1 LGHDT and CDR2 YNNKEL come from the germline V gene (reference sequence). Deletions cut 2 bases from V and 0 bases from J, with 14 bases between. In nucleotides, the CDR3 is TGTGCCAGCAGCCAATCAGGGGAAGGCTCTAGCAATCAGCCCCAGCATTTT. Its translation: CASSQSGEGSSNQPQHF.